This T cell receptor (beta chain) originates from a study of blood T cell repertoires in COVID-19. V was clipped by 4 bases and J by 5 bases, with 13 bases between them. This CDR3 comprises 13 residues. Germline-derived CDR1 and CDR2 are GTSNPN and SVGIG (reference sequence). In the original processing: The authors estimated nucleated cell counts from reference gene primer amplification. Profiling relied on immunoSEQ multiplex PCR, and the TCRdb table lists in-frame clones only, not all of them. For V, J and clone size, that table is used; D and trimming come from the DNA. The sample has fewer than 110,000 clones, roughly nine tenths seen once; the top ten hold 6.2%.

V is TRBV30 and J is TRBJ2-3, with D tentatively TRBD2 (6 bases). This sequence was found in a human donor in a cohort sampled during active COVID-19. Sequenced: peripheral blood. The CDR3 loop is CAWTGEMGDTQYF. The DNA of the CDR3 is TGTGCCTGGACGGGAGAGATGGGAGATACGCAGTATTTT. Supplemented by reference TRBV30 and TRBJ2-3, the full variable domain reads SQTIHQWPATLVQPVGSPLSLECTVEGTSNPNLYWYRQAAGRGLQLLFYSVGIGQISSEVPQNLSASRPQDRQFILSSKKLLLSDSGFYLCAWTGEMGDTQYFGPGTRLTVL.